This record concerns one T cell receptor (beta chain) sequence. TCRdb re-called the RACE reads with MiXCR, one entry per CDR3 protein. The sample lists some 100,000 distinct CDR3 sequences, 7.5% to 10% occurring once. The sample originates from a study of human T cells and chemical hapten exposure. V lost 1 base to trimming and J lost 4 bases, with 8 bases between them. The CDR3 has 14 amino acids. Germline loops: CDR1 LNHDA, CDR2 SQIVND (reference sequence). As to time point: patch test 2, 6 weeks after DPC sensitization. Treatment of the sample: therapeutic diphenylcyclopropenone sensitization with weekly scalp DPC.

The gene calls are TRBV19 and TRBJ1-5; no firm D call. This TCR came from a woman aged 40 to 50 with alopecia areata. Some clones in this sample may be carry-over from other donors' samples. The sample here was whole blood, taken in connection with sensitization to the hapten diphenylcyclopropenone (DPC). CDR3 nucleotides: TGTGCCAGTAGTATAGGTTACGGGAATCAGCCCCAGCATTTT. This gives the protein CASSIGYGNQPQHF.